The 17 T cell receptor beta chains reported below all come from one sample, sequenced in a study of blood T cell repertoires in COVID-19. Profiling relied on immunoSEQ multiplex PCR, and the TCRdb table lists in-frame clones only, not all of them. The sample yields about 290,000 clones, roughly 80% seen once. Sequencing was done on a sample of peripheral blood. These receptors were collected from a woman in her fifties or sixties with active or convalescent COVID-19.

The chain couples TRBV7-2 to TRBJ1-1; D ambiguous. Germline CDR1 SGHTA, CDR2 FQGNSA. The CDR3 runs to 14 residues. V gave up 6 bases and J gave up 1 base, with 12 bases separating them. CDR3 in amino acids: CASSFNSGNTEAFF. The DNA for the CDR3 is TGTGCCAGCAGTTTTAACAGCGGGAACACTGAAGCTTTCTTT.

This chain uses TRBV3-1 (or the pseudogene TRBV3-2) with TRBJ2-7; 11 bases are a match to TRBD2. Germline-derived CDR1 and CDR2 are LGHDT and YNNKEL (reference sequence). Losses at the gene ends were 1 base for V and 7 bases for J; bases not matched to a gene: 6. The CDR3 consists of 15 residues. In DNA form, the CDR3 reads TGTGCCAGCAGCCAAGGACTAGCGGGATCGTGGGAGCAGTACTTC. Its protein is CASSQGLAGSWEQYF.

The chain employs TRBV28 and TRBJ1-5, with D possibly TRBD1 on 6 matching bases. The CDR3 contains 18 residues. Per the germline V gene, CDR1 is MDHEN and CDR2 is SYDVKM. The ends were cut back, 6 bases at V and 5 bases at J, with 26 bases in the middle. CDR3 in DNA: TGTGCCAGCAGCCCCCCCCCGGGAGGGGGGGTTTGGCATCAGCCCCAGCATTTT. Protein: CASSPPPGGGVWHQPQHF. Supplemented by reference TRBV28 and TRBJ1-5, the full variable domain reads DVKVTQSSRYLVKRTGEKVFLECVQDMDHENMFWYRQDPGLGLRLIYFSYDVKMKEKGDIPEGYSVSREKKERFSLILESASTNQTSMYLCASSPPPGGGVWHQPQHFGDGTRLSIL.

The chain links TRBV29-1 to TRBJ2-4; tentatively, D is TRBD1 (6 bases). V was cut by 4 bases and J by 2 bases, with 9 bases left in between. Per germline, CDR1 SQVTM and CDR2 ANQGSEA. This CDR3 has 13 residues. The CDR3 DNA reads TGCAGCGTTGCCGGGACAACCAAAAACATTCAGTACTTC. This translates into CSVAGTTKNIQYF.

The chain links TRBV4-2 to TRBJ2-1; D not certain. Germline values: CDR1 LGHNA, CDR2 YNFKEQ. The CDR3 is 14 amino acids. The ends were cut back, 0 bases at V and 8 bases at J, with 11 bases in the middle. In nucleotides, the CDR3 is TGTGCCAGCAGCCAAGATCGTTTAGGAGATGAGCAGTTCTTC. Protein: CASSQDRLGDEQFF.

The rearrangement joins TRBV5-1 to TRBJ1-1; D might be TRBD1 (6 bases). This CDR3 is 12 amino acids long. CDR1 and CDR2 from the germline V gene are SGHRS and YFSETQ. Trimming removed 7 bases from V and 3 bases from J, with 10 bases in between. In nucleotides, the CDR3 is TGCGCCAGCTCGACAGGTTACACTGAAGCTTTCTTT. Encoded protein: CASSTGYTEAFF.

This clone showed up just once. This sequence joins TRBV18 and TRBJ1-3; 8 nucleotides match TRBD1. There are 13 residues in the CDR3. From germline, CDR1 is KGHSH and CDR2 LQKENI. V trimming: 8 bases; J trimming: 7 bases; junction bases outside the gene matches: 7. CDR3 DNA sequence: TGTGCCAGCGCGGGACAGGTGTCGAACACCATATATTTT. Protein sequence: CASAGQVSNTIYF.

The rearrangement joins TRBV6-5 to TRBJ1-3, with D possibly matching TRBD1 (6 bases). The CDR3 loop spans 13 amino acids. V shed 6 bases and J shed 5 bases, with 11 bases lying between them. Germline CDR1 reads MNHEY; CDR2 reads SVGAGI. The CDR3 sequence is CASSIGGRNTIYF. The CDR3 bases are TGTGCCAGCAGCATAGGGGGTAGAAACACCATATATTTT.

The rearrangement links TRBV28 to TRBJ1-1; 7 bases agree with TRBD1. After removal of 4 bases from V and 3 bases from J, the junction contained 2 bases not matched to a gene. From germline, CDR1 is MDHEN and CDR2 SYDVKM. This CDR3 region has 13 residues. CDR3 sequence reads: CASSSDRYTEAFF. CDR3 sequence (DNA): TGTGCCAGCAGTTCGGACAGGTACACTGAAGCTTTCTTT. The full variable domain, in which reference TRBV28 and TRBJ1-1 provide the parts outside the CDR3, is DVKVTQSSRYLVKRTGEKVFLECVQDMDHENMFWYRQDPGLGLRLIYFSYDVKMKEKGDIPEGYSVSREKKERFSLILESASTNQTSMYLCASSSDRYTEAFFGQGTRLTVV.

V and J are TRBV19 and TRBJ2-2, with 7 bases identical to TRBD1. The CDR3 runs 16 residues. With 4 bases clipped from V and 3 bases from J, the junction kept 8 bases outside the gene matches. Looked up from germline, CDR1 is LNHDA and CDR2 is SQIVND (reference sequence). This chain's CDR3 is CASSTRRGGDTGELFF. CDR3 bases: TGTGCCAGTAGTACTCGAAGAGGGGGCGACACCGGGGAGCTGTTTTTT.

This clone was seen more than once but under ten times. The chain couples TRBV19 to TRBJ2-2; D might be TRBD2 (8 bases). The CDR3 is 17 amino acids. Trimming left V 6 bases short and J 7 bases short, with 24 bases between. The V gene's germline CDR1 is LNHDA and CDR2 SQIVND (reference sequence). CDR3 bases: TGTGCCAGTAGGCTGAGACAGGGACTAGGGTACATCGGGGAGCTGTTTTTT. Translating it yields CASRLRQGLGYIGELFF.

The DNA for the CDR3 is TGCGCCAGCAGCCAAGTCCAGGGAGGAGCTGAAGCTTTCTTT. This codes for CASSQVQGGAEAFF. The rearrangement joins TRBV4-1 to TRBJ1-1; D might be TRBD1 (5 bases). The CDR3 is 14 amino acids. Germline V CDR1 and CDR2: MGHRA, YSYEKL. The V and J ends lost 1 base and 6 bases respectively, with 12 bases between them.

This chain joins TRBV27 and TRBJ2-1; 12 bases match TRBD2. This CDR3 is built from 15 residues. Germline V gives CDR1 MNHEY, CDR2 SMNVEV (reference sequence). V was clipped by 1 base and J by 10 bases; unmatched bases: 5. The CDR3 spells CASSLWPSGRAEQFF. For the CDR3, the DNA is TGTGCCAGCAGTTTATGGCCTAGCGGGAGGGCCGAGCAGTTCTTC.

This clone was counted only a few times. The chain is built from TRBV6-7 and TRBJ2-5; D might be TRBD2 (6 bases). TRBV6-7 is an ORF, with its function uncertain. V gave up 10 bases and J gave up 2 bases, with 17 bases separating them. The CDR3 has 14 residues. CDR3 amino acids: CATLGREPQETQYF. CDR3 nucleotide sequence: TGTGCCACCCTGGGACGGGAGCCTCAAGAGACCCAGTACTTC.

The chain uses TRBV6-5 and TRBJ2-1, with TRBD1 as a possible D gene (6 bases). The CDR3 runs to 15 residues. V was pared by 4 bases and J by 7 bases, with 17 bases between. Germline V gene sequence: CDR1 MNHEY, CDR2 SVGAGI. The CDR3, as DNA: TGTGCCAGCAGTTCGAGACAGGCCATCTGGAATGAGCAGTTCTTC. This encodes CASSSRQAIWNEQFF.

This clone occurred many times. V gene TRBV2 combines with J gene TRBJ2-7; D may be TRBD2 (6 bases). Between the trimmed V and J ends, which lost 6 bases and 6 bases, there was a span of 18 bases. The CDR3 spans 14 residues. From germline, CDR1 is SNHLY and CDR2 FYNNEI. CDR3 region: CASRPGLGIVEQYF. Here the CDR3 DNA reads TGTGCCAGCAGGCCGGGACTGGGGATAGTCGAGCAGTACTTC.

The V gene is TRBV5-1, the J gene TRBJ1-2, with D possibly TRBD1 on 5 matching bases. Germline-derived CDR1 and CDR2 are SGHRS and YFSETQ. The V end was cut by 6 bases, the J end by 4 bases, with 13 bases between. CDR3 size: 13 residues. The CDR3 nucleotides read TGCGCCAGCACGACTCCAGGGTCCTATGGCTACACCTTC. Amino acids: CASTTPGSYGYTF.